The 24 T cell receptor beta chains given below trace back to one sample, sequenced in a study of human T cells and chemical hapten exposure. Total RNA was isolated from whole blood that had not been fractionated. TCRdb re-analysed the 5' RACE reads in MiXCR, keeping a single row per CDR3 protein. In the table there are over 95,000 distinct CDR3 sequences, around 20% of which are singletons. All receptors derive from a human donor in good health.

This clonotype came up a few times. V and J are TRBV9 and TRBJ1-1; 7 bases match TRBD1. The CDR3 has 13 residues. Trimming at V came to 7 bases and at J to 4 bases, leaving 7 bases not matched to a gene. Germline lookup yields CDR1 SGDLS and CDR2 YYNGEE. The CDR3 spells CASSTGTGTEAFF. DNA of the CDR3: TGTGCCAGCTCGACAGGGACCGGCACTGAAGCTTTCTTT.

The J gene is TRBJ2-5, the V gene TRBV28, with 8 bases aligning to TRBD1. The J segment lost 5 bases and the V segment lost 3 bases, leaving 8 bases of the junction unmatched. Germline V gene data show CDR1 as MDHEN and CDR2 as SYDVKM. The CDR3 has 15 residues. The CDR3 here is CASSFAGRGRETQYF. DNA for the CDR3: TGTGCCAGCAGTTTTGCTGGCAGGGGGCGTGAGACCCAGTACTTC.

The chain combines TRBV7-2 with TRBJ1-1, with D unclear. Trimming left V 6 bases short and J 7 bases short, with 9 bases between. The CDR3 runs to 11 residues. Per germline, CDR1 SGHTA and CDR2 FQGNSA. CDR3 in DNA: TGTGCCAGCAGATACACGGATGAAGCTTTCTTT. Translation: CASRYTDEAFF.

V is TRBV12-3 or TRBV12-4 and J is TRBJ2-7; the match to TRBD2 covers 8 bases. V shed 8 bases, J shed 2 bases, and the junction held 8 bases outside the gene matches. This CDR3 comprises 14 residues. CDR3 DNA sequence: TGTGCCAGCTCGGGGGGGGGAACCGCCTACGAGCAGTACTTC. It yields the protein CASSGGGTAYEQYF.

The chain has TRBV7-2 and TRBJ1-3, with D possibly being TRBD1 (6 bases). This CDR3 has 14 amino acids. CDR1 and CDR2 from the germline V gene are SGHTA and FQGNSA. Trimming left V 9 bases short and J 0 bases short, with 12 bases between. Here the CDR3 reads CASQGGISGNTIYF. CDR3 nucleotide sequence: TGTGCCAGTCAAGGGGGTATCTCTGGAAACACCATATATTTT.

Only a few counts were recorded for this clonotype. The gene calls are TRBV11-2 and TRBJ1-1; D perhaps matches TRBD1 (5 bases). The germline gives CDR1 SGHAT, CDR2 FQNNGV. The ends were cut back, 1 base at V and 9 bases at J, with 12 bases in the middle. CDR3 length equals 13 residues. In nucleotides, the CDR3 is TGTGCCAGCAGCTTAGGGGACGTTACAAAAGCTTTCTTT. Residues: CASSLGDVTKAFF.

This clonotype has a handful of counts. The chain recombines TRBV4-2 with TRBJ1-4; D not certain. Trimming took 1 base from V and 0 from J, leaving 9 bases between them. The CDR3 contains 16 residues. The germline V gene encodes CDR1 LGHNA and CDR2 YNFKEQ. The CDR3 nucleotides read TGTGCCAGCAGCCAAGCAACAGACGCAACTAATGAAAAACTGTTTTTT. Its protein product is CASSQATDATNEKLFF.

In its sample, this clonotype was seen a few times. This chain joins TRBV6-5 and TRBJ1-5, with D unclear. V was shortened by 6 bases and J by 9 bases, with 15 bases between the two germline ends. This CDR3 spans 13 amino acids. CDR1 and CDR2 from the germline V gene are MNHEY and SVGAGI. CDR3 sequence reads: CASRPTPSGPQHF. The DNA of the CDR3 is TGTGCCAGCAGACCCACACCCTCTGGGCCCCAGCATTTT.

The CDR3 protein is CASSADRGSNQPQHF. Here the CDR3 DNA reads TGTGCCAGCAGTGCGGACAGGGGAAGCAATCAGCCCCAGCATTTT. This sequence joins TRBV6-5 and TRBJ1-5; 9 bases are a match to TRBD1. Germline loops: CDR1 MNHEY, CDR2 SVGAGI. The length of the CDR3 is 15 residues. V trimming: 5 bases; J trimming: 1 base; junction bases outside the gene matches: 3.

The chain recombines TRBV4-1 with TRBJ1-1; 9 nucleotides align to TRBD1. Germline V gene sequence: CDR1 MGHRA, CDR2 YSYEKL. There are 15 residues in the CDR3. V lost 1 base, J lost 4 bases, and 4 bases stayed unmatched. The CDR3 DNA reads as TGCGCCAGCAGCCAAGCCCAGGACAGGGGCACTGAAGCTTTCTTT. Translation: CASSQAQDRGTEAFF.

This clonotype was picked up a small number of times. The chain couples TRBV24-1 to TRBJ1-5; D remains ambiguous. The germline V gene encodes CDR1 KGHDR and CDR2 SFDVKD. There are 11 residues in the CDR3. V lost 0 bases and J 13 bases, leaving 6 bases between the germline ends. The CDR3 is CATSDLQSQHF. The CDR3 DNA is TGTGCCACCAGTGATTTGCAGTCGCAGCATTTT.

This clonotype was detected only a few times. The genes are TRBV14 and TRBJ1-1; D uncertain. The germline V gene has CDR1 SGHDN and CDR2 FVKESK. V was shortened by 4 bases and J by 6 bases, with 9 bases between the two germline ends. This CDR3 contains 12 residues. DNA of the CDR3: TGTGCCAGCAGCCCGAAGGGAGCTGAAGCTTTCTTT. Its translation is CASSPKGAEAFF.

The chain carries TRBV3-1 and TRBJ2-1, with TRBD2 identical over 9 bases. J gave up 5 bases and V 6 bases, and 8 bases lay outside the gene matches. CDR3 length equals 15 residues. From germline, CDR1 is LGHDT and CDR2 YNNKEL (reference sequence). The CDR3: CASRGVAGAHNEQFF. CDR3 coding DNA: TGTGCCAGCAGAGGGGTAGCGGGAGCCCACAATGAGCAGTTCTTC.

In this sample, this clonotype turned up a few times. The genes are TRBV9 and TRBJ2-1; D is perhaps TRBD1 (7 bases). The CDR3 contains 16 residues. V was cut by 0 bases and J by 10 bases, with 20 bases left in between. The germline V gene has CDR1 SGDLS and CDR2 YYNGEE. The CDR3 loop reads CASSVGRGLVAEEQFF. The DNA for the CDR3 is TGTGCCAGCAGCGTAGGGAGGGGGCTAGTCGCCGAGGAGCAGTTCTTC.

This chain uses TRBV7-8 with TRBJ1-4; 8 bases agree with TRBD1. The germline gives CDR1 SGHVS, CDR2 FQNEAQ. The CDR3 spans 15 residues. V gave up 5 bases and J gave up 4 bases; unmatched junction bases: 6. The CDR3 DNA follows: TGTGCCAGCAGCCAAAACAGGGGGTTTAATGAAAAACTGTTTTTT. Protein sequence: CASSQNRGFNEKLFF.

This clonotype was seen a handful of times. The chain is built from TRBV7-2 and TRBJ2-2; 9 nucleotides match TRBD1. Germline values: CDR1 SGHTA, CDR2 FQGNSA. CDR3 length: 15 amino acids. Trimming at V came to 6 bases and at J to 6 bases, leaving 8 bases not matched to a gene. The CDR3 nucleotides read TGTGCCAGCAGATCTCCGGGACAGGGCCCCGGGGAGCTGTTTTTT. Amino acids: CASRSPGQGPGELFF.

The rearrangement joins TRBV6-4 to TRBJ2-2; no clear D gene. This CDR3 spans 13 amino acids. Germline-derived CDR1 and CDR2 are MRHNA and SNTAGT. V lost 4 bases, J lost 5 bases, and 8 bases lay in between. The CDR3 reads CASSAQTTGELFF. For the CDR3, the DNA is TGTGCCAGCAGTGCCCAGACTACCGGGGAGCTGTTTTTT.

The sample holds a few counts of this clonotype. CDR3 residues: CASSLVGQNTGELFF. CDR3 bases: TGTGCCAGCAGCTTGGTGGGGCAGAACACCGGGGAGCTGTTTTTT. The genes are TRBV5-5 and TRBJ2-2; D possibly corresponds to TRBD1 (5 bases). This CDR3 has 15 residues. In germline, CDR1 is SGHKS, CDR2 YYEKEE (reference sequence). The V gene lost 0 bases and the J gene lost 1 base, with 7 bases spanning the gap.

The chain is built from TRBV25-1 and TRBJ2-5; D is unclear. The CDR3 is made up of 17 amino acids. V was pared by 3 bases and J by 5 bases, with 22 bases between. In germline, CDR1 is MGHDK, CDR2 SYGVNS. CDR3 amino acids: CASSDFVSPSGVETQYF. CDR3 in DNA: TGTGCCAGCAGTGATTTCGTGAGCCCTAGTGGGGTCGAGACCCAGTACTTC.

This clonotype has more than one count but fewer than ten. V is TRBV20-1 and J is TRBJ1-5; the D gene is possibly TRBD1 (6 bases). Germline CDR1 is DFQATT and CDR2 is SNEGSKA (reference sequence). The V gene lost 2 bases and the J gene lost 6 bases, with 17 bases spanning the gap. The CDR3 runs to 15 residues. CDR3: CSARSDSPSRQPQHF. The CDR3 DNA sequence: TGCAGTGCTAGATCGGACAGCCCCTCGCGTCAGCCCCAGCATTTT.

This chain uses TRBV9 with TRBJ2-3; 9 nucleotides align to TRBD1. V lost 3 bases to trimming and J lost 0 bases; unmatched junction nucleotides: 5. The V gene's germline CDR1 is SGDLS and CDR2 YYNGEE. The CDR3 loop spans 16 amino acids. The CDR3 DNA reads as TGTGCCAGCAGCGAGGGACAGGGCCCTAGCACAGATACGCAGTATTTT. Its protein product is CASSEGQGPSTDTQYF.

J is TRBJ2-1 and V is TRBV7-2; 15 bases map to TRBD2. CDR3 length: 16 residues. CDR1 is SGHTA, CDR2 FQGNSA, per germline. The trim removed 4 bases at V and 8 bases at J, leaving 6 bases unmatched. DNA for the CDR3: TGTGCCAGCAGCTCCGGACTAGCGGGAGGGCCGGATGAGCAGTTCTTC. Translated: CASSSGLAGGPDEQFF.

The chain couples TRBV5-1 to TRBJ2-1, with D perhaps matching TRBD1 or TRBD2 (5 bases each). CDR1 SGHRS and CDR2 YFSETQ come from the germline V gene. The CDR3 length is 16 residues. V was cut by 0 bases and J by 0 bases, with 10 bases left in between. The CDR3 loop is CASSLAGASSYNEQFF. The CDR3 region has the DNA TGCGCCAGCAGCTTGGCCGGGGCCAGCTCCTACAATGAGCAGTTCTTC.

This clonotype was observed a few times. The rearrangement joins TRBV20-1 to TRBJ2-1; 9 bases map to TRBD2. CDR1 is DFQATT and CDR2 is SNEGSKA in the germline V gene (reference sequence). The CDR3 loop spans 14 amino acids. The V and J ends lost 2 bases and 2 bases, in that order; junction bases with no gene match: 1. CDR3 bases: TGCAGTGCTAGATGGACTAGCGCCTACAATGAGCAGTTCTTC. Translating it yields CSARWTSAYNEQFF.